Listed here is a single T cell receptor (beta chain). Its antigen is not identified. The CDR3 covers 14 residues. Looked up from germline, CDR1 is KGHSH and CDR2 is LQKENI. The V and J ends lost 4 bases and 7 bases, in that order; junction bases with no gene match: 7. This entry is derived from a study of vaccination effects on CD4 cells after COVID-19. Within the ViraFEST assay, antigen-specific CD4+ T cells underwent expansion with viral peptide pools prior to sequencing. The culture ran for roughly ten days before CD4+ T cells were isolated. In the vaccine recipients, nucleocapsid antibodies were negative and there was no prior SARS-CoV-2 infection. TCRdb's copy holds only in-frame clones and misses some; the assay was immunoSEQ multiplex PCR. The sample carries some 22,000 clones, approximately 64% recorded once.

The source was CD4+ T cells from PBMCs cultured with HCoV-OC43 spike peptides, collected before COVID-19 vaccination. Regarding subset: HCoV-OC43 spike overlapping peptide pool stimulation. This sequence originates from a human donor who received a COVID-19 vaccine. The J gene is TRBJ1-5, the V gene TRBV18; 7 bases match TRBD1. CDR3 sequence: CASSQGARGQPQHF. In DNA, the CDR3 is TGTGCCAGCTCACAGGGGGCGCGAGGGCAGCCCCAGCATTTT.